The 21 T cell receptor beta chains below come from one sample, sequenced in a study of blood T cell repertoires in COVID-19. The repertoire was sequenced with immunoSEQ multiplex PCR; TCRdb's copy has only in-frame clones and lacks some. The repertoire holds around 250,000 clones, with 86% as singletons. Sequencing input: peripheral blood. All receptors derive from a man in his late teens or twenties with active or convalescent COVID-19.

The chain has TRBV6-5 and TRBJ2-7, with a weak D call TRBD1 (5 bases). CDR3 length equals 13 residues. V was shortened by 6 bases and J by 1 base, with 10 bases between the two germline ends. Germline CDR1 and CDR2: MNHEY and SVGAGI. Written as DNA, the CDR3 is TGTGCCAGCAGGGAGACAGAGTCCTACGAGCAGTACTTC. Translation: CASRETESYEQYF.

The genes are TRBV1 and TRBJ2-4; TRBD2 is taken as the D call from the table, unchecked against the DNA. TRBV1 is termed a pseudogene. The CDR3 extends over 14 amino acids. The chain's CDR3 is CTSSPLWAKNIQYF. The CDR3 bases are TGCACCAGCAGCCCACTCTGGGCCAAAAACATTCAGTACTTC.

This rearrangement joins TRBV28 to TRBJ2-7; 11 bases align to TRBD2. Losses at the gene ends were 5 bases for V and 0 bases for J; bases not matched to a gene: 3. In germline, CDR1 is MDHEN, CDR2 SYDVKM. The CDR3 length is 15 residues. The CDR3 DNA follows: TGTGCCAGCAGTCTAGCGGGAGGCCTCTCCTACGAGCAGTACTTC. Amino acids: CASSLAGGLSYEQYF. Using reference TRBV28 and TRBJ2-7 for the parts outside the CDR3, the full variable domain is DVKVTQSSRYLVKRTGEKVFLECVQDMDHENMFWYRQDPGLGLRLIYFSYDVKMKEKGDIPEGYSVSREKKERFSLILESASTNQTSMYLCASSLAGGLSYEQYFGPGTRLTVT.

This clone came up once. V gene TRBV19 combines with J gene TRBJ2-2, with 7 bases matching TRBD2. The CDR3 runs to 14 residues. Germline V gene lookup returns CDR1 LNHDA and CDR2 SQIVND (reference sequence). The trim removed 8 bases at V and 1 base at J, leaving 4 bases unmatched. The CDR3 loop reads CASESGVNTGELFF. DNA of the CDR3: TGTGCCAGTGAGAGCGGGGTGAACACCGGGGAGCTGTTTTTT.

The gene calls are TRBV28 and TRBJ2-7; perhaps TRBD2 as D (5 bases). The CDR3 consists of 14 residues. CDR1 and CDR2 from the germline V gene are MDHEN and SYDVKM. With 1 base removed from V and 6 bases from J, the gap between germline ends came to 13 bases. CDR3 nucleotide sequence: TGTGCCAGCAGTTTATCGGAGGTCTTAGTCGAGCAGTACTTC. The encoded protein is CASSLSEVLVEQYF.

The chain has TRBV6-5 and TRBJ1-4, with D tentatively TRBD1 (6 bases). This CDR3 contains 13 residues. V was trimmed by 7 bases and J by 4 bases, leaving 10 bases between them. Per the germline V gene, CDR1 is MNHEY and CDR2 is SVGAGI. The CDR3 bases are TGTGCCAGCAAACCGGGACATAATGAAAAACTGTTTTTT. Protein sequence: CASKPGHNEKLFF.

Remarks on this clone: At one end the junction does not follow the germline gene, possibly because of a read error. The V gene is TRBV28, the J gene TRBJ1-1; no clear D. This CDR3 has 13 residues. Germline CDR1 and CDR2: MDHEN and SYDVKM. The CDR3 sequence is CASSLGLKTEAFF. Here the CDR3 DNA reads TGTGCCAGCAGTTTGGGCCTGAAGACTGAAGCTTTCTTT. Together with reference TRBV28 and TRBJ1-1, the CDR3 gives the full variable domain: DVKVTQSSRYLVKRTGEKVFLECVQDMDHENMFWYRQDPGLGLRLIYFSYDVKMKEKGDIPEGYSVSREKKERFSLILESASTNQTSMYLCASSLGLKTEAFFGQGTRLTVV.

V usage is TRBV24-1 and J usage is TRBJ2-1, with 7 bases lining up with TRBD2. Germline values: CDR1 KGHDR, CDR2 SFDVKD. J was trimmed by 4 bases and V by 3 bases; bases with no gene match: 5. The CDR3 has 15 residues. The CDR3 protein is CATSDMRGLYNEQFF. The CDR3 DNA reads TGTGCCACCAGTGATATGCGGGGGTTATACAATGAGCAGTTCTTC.

This clone was seen once. The CDR3 loop is CAIQRLAGGLNTGELFF. CDR3 DNA sequence: TGTGCCATCCAACGACTAGCGGGAGGGTTGAACACCGGGGAGCTGTTTTTT. This chain connects TRBV3-1 (or the pseudogene TRBV3-2) to TRBJ2-2; 14 nucleotides match TRBD2. After removal of 10 bases from V and 1 base from J, the junction contained 8 bases not matched to a gene. The germline gives CDR1 LGHDT, CDR2 YNNKEL (reference sequence). The CDR3 length is 17 residues.

The rearrangement joins TRBV7-3 to TRBJ2-2, with a tentative D call TRBD1 (5 bases). The V gene lost 6 bases and the J gene lost 2 bases, with 10 bases spanning the gap. The CDR3 sequence is 14 residues long. Per germline, CDR1 SGHTA and CDR2 FQGTGA. CDR3 bases: TGTGCCAGCAGAGCAGGGTTTAACACCGGGGAGCTGTTTTTT. This gives the protein CASRAGFNTGELFF.

This rearrangement joins TRBV6-2 or TRBV6-3 to TRBJ2-1; 7 bases agree with TRBD1. Germline V gives CDR1 MNHEY, CDR2 SVGEGT. CDR3 length: 18 residues. After removal of 3 bases from V and 0 bases from J, the junction contained 11 bases not matched to a gene. CDR3 nucleotide sequence: TGTGCCAGCAGTTATCAGTCAACCGGGACAGTCTCCTACAATGAGCAGTTCTTC. Translated: CASSYQSTGTVSYNEQFF.

The chain combines TRBV24-1 with TRBJ2-5, with 8 bases aligning to TRBD2. V trimming: 4 bases; J trimming: 5 bases; junction bases outside the gene matches: 8. CDR3 size: 15 residues. CDR1 KGHDR and CDR2 SFDVKD come from the germline V gene. CDR3 in amino acids: CATSDPRVAGETQYF. The CDR3 DNA reads as TGTGCCACCAGTGACCCCCGGGTAGCGGGGGAGACCCAGTACTTC.

V is TRBV3-1 (or the pseudogene TRBV3-2) and J is TRBJ1-2; 8 bases are a match to TRBD1. With 4 bases clipped from V and 2 bases from J, the junction kept 3 bases outside the gene matches. CDR3 size: 14 residues. Germline V CDR1 and CDR2: LGHDT, YNNKEL (reference sequence). The CDR3 DNA reads TGTGCCAGCAGCCGGACAGGGAGCAACTATGGCTACACCTTC. Protein product: CASSRTGSNYGYTF.

This clone was detected only once. The gene calls are TRBV19 and TRBJ2-7; 15 bases map to TRBD2. Unmatched junction bases numbered 3, after V lost 3 bases and J lost 6 bases. This CDR3 is 15 amino acids long. Germline assignment: CDR1 LNHDA and CDR2 SQIVND (reference sequence). The CDR3 reads CASSIRTSGRAEQYF. DNA for the CDR3: TGTGCCAGTAGTATCCGGACTAGCGGGAGGGCCGAGCAGTACTTC.

V is TRBV7-2 and J is TRBJ1-5; no firm D call. Between the trimmed V and J ends, which lost 4 bases and 2 bases, there was a span of 12 bases. The V gene's germline CDR1 is SGHTA and CDR2 FQGNSA. The CDR3 length is 15 residues. CDR3: CASSSYKGGNQPQHF. As DNA, the CDR3 is TGTGCCAGCAGCTCCTATAAGGGAGGCAATCAGCCCCAGCATTTT.

The V call is TRBV28, the J call TRBJ1-5; weak D call: TRBD1 (6 bases). Trimming shortened V by 5 bases and J by 3 bases, and 17 bases separated the two germline ends. The germline V gene encodes CDR1 MDHEN and CDR2 SYDVKM. The CDR3 consists of 16 residues. CDR3 sequence (DNA): TGTGCCAGCAGTCCTTTACAGGGAAAGTCCAATCAGCCCCAGCATTTT. Residues: CASSPLQGKSNQPQHF.

The rearrangement joins TRBV11-3 to TRBJ1-3, with 8 bases identical to TRBD1. Per the germline V gene, CDR1 is SGHNT and CDR2 is YENEEA. The CDR3 runs 16 residues. The V segment lost 5 bases and the J segment 1 base; nucleotides outside the gene matches: 7. The CDR3 loop reads CASSRWTGLSGNTIYF. The CDR3 DNA follows: TGTGCCAGCAGCCGATGGACAGGGCTGTCTGGAAACACCATATATTTT.

Regarding this clone: Other DNA sequences in the sample encode the same CDR3. CDR3 amino acids: CATSDPDRNYGYTF. As DNA, the CDR3 is TGTGCCACCAGTGACCCGGACAGGAACTATGGCTACACCTTC. The genes are TRBV24-1 and TRBJ1-2; TRBD1 matches at 7 bases. Germline CDR1 KGHDR, CDR2 SFDVKD. J gave up 2 bases and V 4 bases, and 3 bases lay outside the gene matches. This CDR3 has 14 amino acids.

The genes are TRBV28 and TRBJ1-6; the D gene is possibly TRBD1 (6 bases). This CDR3 contains 20 residues. Trimming took 5 bases from V and 3 from J, leaving 26 bases between them. Germline V lookup: CDR1 MDHEN, CDR2 SYDVKM. CDR3 in amino acids: CASSKGVASGIPYYNSPLHF. The DNA of the CDR3 is TGTGCCAGCAGTAAGGGGGTAGCCTCCGGGATCCCCTACTATAATTCACCCCTCCACTTT.

The chain carries TRBV18 and TRBJ1-2; 8 bases fit TRBD1. The length of the CDR3 is 18 residues. Germline lookup yields CDR1 KGHSH and CDR2 LQKENI. Trimming at V came to 3 bases and at J to 0 bases, leaving 12 bases not matched to a gene. This chain's CDR3 is CASSPSPGQATSNYGYTF. CDR3 DNA sequence: TGTGCCAGCTCACCGTCACCGGGACAGGCCACCTCTAACTATGGCTACACCTTC.

The chain is built from TRBV11-2 and TRBJ1-3; D is uncertain. The CDR3 totals 15 residues. Trimming took 2 bases from V and 0 from J, leaving 8 bases between them. Per the germline V gene, CDR1 is SGHAT and CDR2 is FQNNGV. The CDR3 coding sequence is TGTGCCAGCAGCTTAAAGGAGATCTCTGGAAACACCATATATTTT. This translates into CASSLKEISGNTIYF. Variable domain in full (rest from reference TRBV11-2 and TRBJ1-3): EAGVAQSPRYKIIEKRQSVAFWCNPISGHATLYWYQQILGQGPKLLIQFQNNGVVDDSQLPKDRFSAERLKGVDSTLKIQPAKLEDSAVYLCASSLKEISGNTIYFGEGSWLTVV.